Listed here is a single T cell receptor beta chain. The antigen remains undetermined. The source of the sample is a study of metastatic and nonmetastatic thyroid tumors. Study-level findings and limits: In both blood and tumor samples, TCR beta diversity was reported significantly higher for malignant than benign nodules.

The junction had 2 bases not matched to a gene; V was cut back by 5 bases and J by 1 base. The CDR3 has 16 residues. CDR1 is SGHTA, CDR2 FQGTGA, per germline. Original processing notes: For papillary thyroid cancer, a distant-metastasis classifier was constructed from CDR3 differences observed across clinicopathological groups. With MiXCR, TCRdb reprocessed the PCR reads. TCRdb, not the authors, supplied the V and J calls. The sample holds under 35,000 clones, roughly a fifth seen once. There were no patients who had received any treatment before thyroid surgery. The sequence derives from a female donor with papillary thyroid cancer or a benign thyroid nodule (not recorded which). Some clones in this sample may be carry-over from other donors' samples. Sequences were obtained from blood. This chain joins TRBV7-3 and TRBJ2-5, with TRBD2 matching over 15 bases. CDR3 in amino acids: CASSTGLAGGQETQYF. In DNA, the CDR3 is TGTGCCAGCAGCACGGGACTAGCGGGGGGCCAAGAGACCCAGTACTTC. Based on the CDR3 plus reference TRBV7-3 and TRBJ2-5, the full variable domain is GAGVSQTPSNKVTEKGKYVELRCDPISGHTALYWYRQSLGQGPEFLIYFQGTGAADDSGLPNDRFFAVRPEGSVSTLKIQRTERGDSAVYLCASSTGLAGGQETQYFGPGTRLLVL.